These 30 T cell receptor beta chains were sequenced from one sample in a study of radiation and T cells in renal cell carcinoma. This sample's time point: baseline pretreatment blood. Treatment noted: 15 Gy SBRT to primary tumor, nephrectomy 4 weeks later. Using immunoSEQ multiplex PCR, the repertoire was profiled, and TCRdb retains in-frame clones only, with some absent. The repertoire includes some 140,000 clones, more than 70% of them detected once, and around 11% sits in the top ten. The sequenced sample was blood, obtained from a patient whose treatment included radiotherapy and nephrectomy. These TCRs come from a woman between 45 and 65 years old with renal cell carcinoma.

The genes are TRBV5-5 and TRBJ2-7; TRBD2 is a possible D gene (6 bases). CDR1 and CDR2 from the germline V gene are SGHKS and YYEKEE (reference sequence). The CDR3 is made up of 16 amino acids. The V end lost 4 bases, the J end lost 0 bases, and 17 bases lay between the germline ends. Here the CDR3 DNA reads TGTGCCAGCAGCCAAGAGGGAGGCTTAGGCTCCTACGAGCAGTACTTC. Protein product: CASSQEGGLGSYEQYF.

This rearrangement joins TRBV5-4 to TRBJ2-5; 7 bases align to TRBD1. The end of the DNA is better explained by TRBJ2-7, so the J call may be wrong. The V gene's germline CDR1 is SGHNT and CDR2 YYREEE (reference sequence). This CDR3 contains 15 residues. CDR3 sequence reads: CASSLPGQRSYEQYF. As DNA, the CDR3 is TGTGCCAGCAGCCTGCCGGGACAGCGCTCCTACGAGCAGTACTTC.

The chain is built from TRBV14 and TRBJ2-1; no clear D. Germline loops: CDR1 SGHDN, CDR2 FVKESK. CDR3 size: 14 residues. Trimming took 0 bases from V and 6 from J, leaving 9 bases between them. CDR3 loop: CASSQDLHLNEQFF. As DNA, the CDR3 is TGTGCCAGCAGCCAAGATTTACATCTCAATGAGCAGTTCTTC.

The chain employs TRBV18 and TRBJ2-7, with D unresolved. Germline assignment: CDR1 KGHSH and CDR2 LQKENI. Deletions cut 0 bases from V and 7 bases from J, with 13 bases between. CDR3 length: 14 residues. CDR3 amino acids: CASSPPGLTEEQYF. The DNA for the CDR3 is TGTGCCAGCTCACCACCGGGCCTCACCGAAGAGCAGTACTTC.

The chain links TRBV6-1 to TRBJ2-7; 10 bases are a match to TRBD1. CDR3 length: 16 amino acids. The ends lost 4 bases at V and 4 bases at J; junction bases unmatched: 10. Per germline, CDR1 MNHNS and CDR2 SASEGT. In nucleotides, the CDR3 is TGTGCCAGCAGTGCCGGGACAGGGGTTGTCTCATACGAGCAGTACTTC. This codes for CASSAGTGVVSYEQYF.

This rearrangement joins TRBV4-2 to TRBJ2-5; D may be TRBD2 (6 bases). CDR1 is LGHNA, CDR2 YNFKEQ, per germline. Trimming took off 3 bases at V and 4 bases at J, with 24 bases between the two ends. CDR3 size: 18 residues. This chain's CDR3 is CASSHPSVRGPRGETQYF. The CDR3 region has the DNA TGTGCCAGCAGCCACCCTTCCGTGCGGGGACCGAGAGGAGAGACCCAGTACTTC.

This sequence joins TRBV25-1 and TRBJ2-6; maybe TRBD1 (6 bases). This CDR3 has 14 amino acids. The V gene lost 7 bases and the J gene lost 2 bases, with 9 bases spanning the gap. Looked up from germline, CDR1 is MGHDK and CDR2 is SYGVNS. The CDR3 loop reads CASTQGAGANVLTF. The CDR3 nucleotides are TGTGCCAGCACACAGGGAGCTGGGGCCAACGTCCTGACTTTC.

The CDR3 region is CAWSKLPGNEKLFF. CDR3 DNA: TGTGCCTGGAGCAAACTTCCAGGGAATGAAAAACTGTTTTTT. The chain joins TRBV30 to TRBJ1-4, with D possibly being TRBD1 (5 bases). This CDR3 has 14 residues. CDR1 is GTSNPN, CDR2 SVGIG, per germline (reference sequence). The V end lost 3 bases, the J end lost 5 bases, and 13 bases lay between the germline ends. The full variable domain, with the rest looked up from reference TRBV30 and TRBJ1-4, is SQTIHQWPATLVQPVGSPLSLECTVEGTSNPNLYWYRQAAGRGLQLLFYSVGIGQISSEVPQNLSASRPQDRQFILSSKKLLLSDSGFYLCAWSKLPGNEKLFFGSGTQLSVL.

The chain is built from TRBV5-1 and TRBJ2-2; 10 nucleotides align to TRBD1. V lost 4 bases, J lost 3 bases, and 9 bases stayed unmatched. CDR1 and CDR2 from the germline V gene are SGHRS and YFSETQ. The CDR3 sequence is 17 residues long. CDR3 DNA sequence: TGCGCCAGCAGCGCAACCGGACAGGGGGAAGACACCGGGGAGCTGTTTTTT. It specifies CASSATGQGEDTGELFF.

The chain couples TRBV7-9 to TRBJ1-1; D gene ambiguous. Looked up from germline, CDR1 is SEHNR and CDR2 is FQNEAQ (reference sequence). Trimming removed 7 bases at V and 0 bases at J, with 12 bases between. The CDR3 runs to 14 residues. Here the CDR3 reads CASIDWPMNTEAFF. CDR3 coding DNA: TGTGCCAGCATCGATTGGCCGATGAACACTGAAGCTTTCTTT.

This chain uses TRBV2 with TRBJ1-5; D not certain. CDR1 is SNHLY, CDR2 FYNNEI, per germline. Trimming removed 3 bases at V and 3 bases at J, with 12 bases between. There are 15 residues in the CDR3. The chain's CDR3 is CASSESRRTNQPQHF. The DNA of the CDR3 is TGTGCCAGCAGTGAGAGTAGGCGGACCAATCAGCCCCAGCATTTT.

This sequence joins TRBV19 and TRBJ1-1; possibly TRBD1 for D (6 bases). The germline V gene encodes CDR1 LNHDA and CDR2 SQIVND (reference sequence). The CDR3 is 13 amino acids. V lost 5 bases and J lost 4, with 11 bases in between. This CDR3 reads CASSVWGPTEAFF. The DNA of the CDR3 is TGTGCCAGTAGTGTCTGGGGGCCCACTGAAGCTTTCTTT.

The rearrangement uses TRBV5-1 and TRBJ2-3, with D possibly matching TRBD2 (5 bases). Germline V CDR1 and CDR2: SGHRS, YFSETQ. Trimming stripped 4 bases from V and 6 bases from J, with 15 bases between. The CDR3 has 14 amino acids. CDR3 sequence: CASSVNRGIDTQYF. DNA of the CDR3: TGCGCCAGCAGCGTTAACAGAGGGATTGATACGCAGTATTTT. Supplemented by reference TRBV5-1 and TRBJ2-3, the full variable domain reads KAGVTQTPRYLIKTRGQQVTLSCSPISGHRSVSWYQQTPGQGLQFLFEYFSETQRNKGNFPGRFSGRQFSNSRSEMNVSTLELGDSALYLCASSVNRGIDTQYFGPGTRLTVL.

This chain connects TRBV14 to TRBJ1-1; 7 bases agree with TRBD1. The V gene's germline CDR1 is SGHDN and CDR2 FVKESK. The CDR3 totals 18 residues. V trimming: 0 bases; J trimming: 4 bases; junction bases outside the gene matches: 14. CDR3 DNA sequence: TGTGCCAGCAGCCAAGATATCCCGGGGGCAGGGGGTATCACTGAAGCTTTCTTT. This gives the protein CASSQDIPGAGGITEAFF.

The rearrangement uses TRBV5-1 and TRBJ2-3; 12 nucleotides match TRBD2. V was clipped by 3 bases and J by 5 bases; unmatched bases: 13. This CDR3 is built from 18 residues. Germline lookup yields CDR1 SGHRS and CDR2 YFSETQ. The CDR3 bases are TGCGCCAGCAGCTCCCGGACTAGCGGGGCCTCCCTGGGAGATACGCAGTATTTT. Its protein product is CASSSRTSGASLGDTQYF.

The chain carries TRBV2 and TRBJ2-2, with TRBD2 matching 8 bases. CDR3 size: 18 residues. Germline V gene data show CDR1 as SNHLY and CDR2 as FYNNEI. The ends lost 5 bases at V and 7 bases at J; junction bases unmatched: 18. DNA for the CDR3: TGTGCCAGCAGTTACCCGGCGGGGGGCCGCGATTTTGGCGGGGAGCTGTTTTTT. It translates to CASSYPAGGRDFGGELFF.

The chain recombines TRBV10-3 with TRBJ2-1; D gene unclear. The V end lost 4 bases, the J end lost 1 base, and 17 bases lay between the germline ends. The CDR3 runs 17 residues. From germline, CDR1 is ENHRY and CDR2 SYGVKD. CDR3 protein: CAISAGTDFSSYNEQFF. CDR3 nucleotide sequence: TGTGCCATCAGTGCCGGCACTGACTTTAGTTCCTACAATGAGCAGTTCTTC.

The gene calls are TRBV19 and TRBJ1-2; unclear D gene. CDR3 length: 13 amino acids. Trimming pared 5 bases from V and 8 bases from J, leaving 15 bases between. In germline, CDR1 is LNHDA, CDR2 SQIVND (reference sequence). This chain's CDR3 is CASSPSGLGGYTF. CDR3 nucleotide sequence: TGTGCCAGTAGTCCATCTGGTCTGGGAGGCTACACCTTC. The complete variable domain, with remaining parts taken from reference TRBV19 and TRBJ1-2, reads DGGITQSPKYLFRKEGQNVTLSCEQNLNHDAMYWYRQDPGQGLRLIYYSQIVNDFQKGDIAEGYSVSREKKESFPLTVTSAQKNPTAFYLCASSPSGLGGYTFGSGTRLTVV.

This clone was detected only a few times. The chain links TRBV2 to TRBJ1-6; TRBD1 aligns across 9 bases. After removal of 5 bases from V and 0 bases from J, the junction contained 8 bases not matched to a gene. Germline V lookup: CDR1 SNHLY, CDR2 FYNNEI. This CDR3 is built from 18 residues. Here the CDR3 DNA reads TGTGCCAGCAGTTCCCGCCGGGACAGGGACTCCTATAATTCACCCCTCCACTTT. Its protein is CASSSRRDRDSYNSPLHF.

The chain links TRBV5-6 to TRBJ1-6; 8 nucleotides align to TRBD1. The trim removed 4 bases at V and 8 bases at J, leaving 5 bases unmatched. Germline CDR1 is SGHDT and CDR2 is YYEEEE. The CDR3 totals 14 residues. This CDR3 reads CASSPGQGYSPLHF. The CDR3 bases are TGTGCCAGCAGCCCAGGACAGGGTTATTCACCCCTCCACTTT.

The V call is TRBV18, the J call TRBJ1-1; D ambiguous. The germline CDR1 and CDR2 sequences are KGHSH and LQKENI. The length of the CDR3 is 12 residues. With 4 bases removed from V and 4 bases from J, the gap between germline ends came to 7 bases. Here the CDR3 reads CASSRDRTEAFF. CDR3 nucleotides: TGTGCCAGCTCACGGGATCGCACTGAAGCTTTCTTT.

In this sample, this clone turned up once. This rearrangement joins TRBV7-9 to TRBJ1-2; TRBD1 is a possible D gene (5 bases). V lost 5 bases to trimming and J lost 5 bases, with 15 bases between them. Germline CDR1 is SEHNR and CDR2 is FQNEAQ (reference sequence). The CDR3 extends over 14 amino acids. CDR3 in DNA: TGTGCCAGCAGCCCTGGCGGCCGGGGGTATGGCTACACCTTC. Translating gives CASSPGGRGYGYTF.

This clone has a handful of counts. This CDR3 is also generated by other DNA sequences in the sample. This chain joins TRBV7-2 and TRBJ2-7; D not certain. Germline V gene data show CDR1 as SGHTA and CDR2 as FQGNSA. The CDR3 spans 12 residues. V was clipped by 5 bases and J by 0 bases, with 5 bases between them. Here the CDR3 DNA reads TGTGCCAGCAGCCCGAGCTCCTACGAGCAGTACTTC. It codes for CASSPSSYEQYF.

The V gene is TRBV11-2, the J gene TRBJ2-1; D perhaps matches TRBD2 (5 bases). Per germline, CDR1 SGHAT and CDR2 FQNNGV. The CDR3 runs 14 residues. V gave up 5 bases and J gave up 9 bases, with 17 bases separating them. The chain's CDR3 is CASSRVRTLGEQFF. The CDR3 nucleotides read TGTGCCAGCAGCAGAGTAAGGACTCTGGGTGAGCAGTTCTTC.

The chain employs TRBV2 and TRBJ2-7; 9 nucleotides line up with TRBD2. This CDR3 has 15 amino acids. Per the germline V gene, CDR1 is SNHLY and CDR2 is FYNNEI. V lost 3 bases to trimming and J lost 3 bases; unmatched junction nucleotides: 6. The CDR3 protein is CASSDLAGVSYEQYF. In DNA, the CDR3 is TGTGCCAGCAGTGACTTAGCGGGGGTAAGCTACGAGCAGTACTTC.

The genes are TRBV7-3 and TRBJ2-2; weak D call: TRBD2 (7 bases). From germline, CDR1 is SGHTA and CDR2 FQGTGA. The germline V and J ends were trimmed by 5 bases and 1 base, with 14 bases remaining between them. This CDR3 spans 16 amino acids. CDR3 sequence: CASSPPGGRNTGELFF. The CDR3 DNA reads TGTGCCAGCAGCCCACCGGGGGGCCGGAACACCGGGGAGCTGTTTTTT.

The rearrangement links TRBV25-1 to TRBJ1-3; 8 nucleotides agree with TRBD1. Germline CDR1 MGHDK, CDR2 SYGVNS. CDR3 size: 17 residues. V dropped 5 bases and J dropped 4; count of bases not matched to a gene: 13. Here the CDR3 reads CASSQTGVPRPGNTIYF. The CDR3 DNA is TGTGCCAGCAGTCAGACAGGGGTCCCCCGGCCCGGAAACACCATATATTTT.

The V and J genes are TRBV19 and TRBJ1-3; D is possibly TRBD1 (6 bases). V lost 5 bases to trimming and J lost 0 bases, with 17 bases between them. This CDR3 is 17 amino acids long. CDR1 is LNHDA, CDR2 SQIVND, per germline (reference sequence). The CDR3 protein is CASSRPVGGASGNTIYF. CDR3 bases: TGTGCCAGTAGTCGCCCCGTGGGGGGGGCCTCTGGAAACACCATATATTTT.

V gene TRBV19 combines with J gene TRBJ1-6, with a possible D match to TRBD1 (5 bases). Germline V lookup: CDR1 LNHDA, CDR2 SQIVND (reference sequence). V was clipped by 11 bases and J by 8 bases, with 16 bases between them. This CDR3 has 13 amino acids. The CDR3 protein is CACNPGPDSPLHF. In DNA, the CDR3 is TGTGCCTGCAACCCGGGGCCGGATTCACCCCTCCACTTT.

The chain uses TRBV9 and TRBJ2-5, with D unresolved. Germline CDR1 reads SGDLS; CDR2 reads YYNGEE. The CDR3 contains 13 residues. Trimming left V 0 bases short and J 5 bases short, with 8 bases between. CDR3 amino acids: CASSVVGMETQYF. CDR3 DNA: TGTGCCAGCAGCGTAGTGGGGATGGAGACCCAGTACTTC.